The 20 T cell receptor beta chains below were found in one sample sequenced in a study of T cells in tumors after PD-1 blockade. Data came from immunoSEQ multiplex PCR; TCRdb stores just in-frame clones and leaves some out. Of tens of thousands of clones in the sample, roughly 78% are singletons; the top ten hold around 15%. This specimen was PBMCs, taken before anti-PD-1 treatment. The receptors originated from a human donor with basal cell carcinoma.

This chain connects TRBV20-1 to TRBJ2-1, with 14 bases fitting TRBD2. The CDR3 consists of 16 residues. Germline V CDR1 and CDR2: DFQATT, SNEGSKA (reference sequence). The trim removed 3 bases at V and 10 bases at J, leaving 11 bases unmatched. CDR3 DNA: TGCAGTGCTAGTGACCCGGGACTAGCGGGGGCCCGGGAGCAGTTCTTC. This codes for CSASDPGLAGAREQFF.

The chain employs TRBV19 and TRBJ1-5; D may be TRBD1 (5 bases). This CDR3 is built from 16 residues. From germline, CDR1 is LNHDA and CDR2 SQIVND (reference sequence). Trimming left V 0 bases short and J 7 bases short, with 16 bases between. In DNA, the CDR3 is TGTGCCAGTAGTATAGAGCTGGTCCGGGGCGGGCAGCCCCAGCATTTT. Encoded protein: CASSIELVRGGQPQHF.

The V gene is TRBV7-8, the J gene TRBJ2-7, with D possibly being TRBD1 or TRBD2 (6 bases each). In germline, CDR1 is SGHVS, CDR2 FQNEAQ. The CDR3 has 18 residues. The V and J ends lost 2 bases and 2 bases respectively, with 22 bases between them. In nucleotides, the CDR3 is TGTGCCAGCAGCTTATTTAGGAGGGAACAGGGATCGCCCTACGAGCAGTACTTC. Protein: CASSLFRREQGSPYEQYF.

The chain recombines TRBV6-5 with TRBJ1-3, with D perhaps matching TRBD1 (5 bases). Between the trimmed V and J ends, which lost 6 bases and 2 bases, there was a span of 11 bases. The CDR3 totals 14 residues. Germline loops: CDR1 MNHEY, CDR2 SVGAGI. In DNA, the CDR3 is TGTGCCAGCAGAGTGGGGACGGCTGGAAACACCATATATTTT. Translation gives CASRVGTAGNTIYF.

The J gene is TRBJ2-3, the V gene TRBV19; TRBD1 matches 10 bases. The junction had 5 bases not matched to a gene; V was cut back by 2 bases and J by 3 bases. The CDR3 extends over 16 amino acids. In germline, CDR1 is LNHDA, CDR2 SQIVND (reference sequence). The chain's CDR3 is CASSISGQGTTDTQYF. The CDR3 nucleotides read TGTGCCAGTAGTATATCGGGACAGGGGACAACAGATACGCAGTATTTT.

The chain combines TRBV12-5 with TRBJ2-1; D is possibly TRBD2 (7 bases). Per germline, CDR1 LGHNT and CDR2 FRNRAP. Trimming left V 5 bases short and J 8 bases short, with 19 bases between. The CDR3 contains 15 residues. The CDR3 bases are TGTGCTAGTGGTCCATACGCGGGGGCCGCGGATGAGCAGTTCTTC. It encodes CASGPYAGAADEQFF.

This CDR3 is CASSLGNRADTQYF. The CDR3 DNA reads as TGTGCCAGCAGCTTAGGCAATAGGGCAGATACGCAGTATTTT. The genes are TRBV7-2 and TRBJ2-3, with no clear D. The V and J ends lost 1 base and 4 bases respectively, with 9 bases between them. Per germline, CDR1 SGHTA and CDR2 FQGNSA. This CDR3 region has 14 residues.

The J gene is TRBJ2-5, the V gene TRBV9; 11 bases match TRBD2. The CDR3 is 15 residues long. Germline values: CDR1 SGDLS, CDR2 YYNGEE. V trimming: 4 bases; J trimming: 5 bases; junction bases outside the gene matches: 7. CDR3 nucleotide sequence: TGTGCCAGCAGCCATACTAGCGGGGGCCCCGAGACCCAGTACTTC. Protein product: CASSHTSGGPETQYF.

The rearrangement links TRBV30 to TRBJ2-7; tentatively, D is TRBD1 (6 bases). Trimming removed 3 bases at V and 4 bases at J, with 7 bases between. CDR1 GTSNPN and CDR2 SVGIG come from the germline V gene (reference sequence). The CDR3 covers 11 residues. The CDR3 bases are TGTGCCTGGAGAGGACAGTACGAGCAGTACTTC. This translates into CAWRGQYEQYF.

This chain links TRBV7-2 with TRBJ2-1; 10 bases agree with TRBD2. The CDR3 has 15 amino acids. Unmatched junction bases numbered 6, after V lost 3 bases and J lost 7 bases. The germline V gene encodes CDR1 SGHTA and CDR2 FQGNSA. CDR3 residues: CASSFPSGGVNEQFF. DNA for the CDR3: TGTGCCAGCAGCTTTCCCAGCGGGGGGGTTAATGAGCAGTTCTTC.

This sequence joins TRBV1 and TRBJ1-3; the D call TRBD1 from the table was never checked on the DNA. TRBV1 is assigned pseudogene status. The CDR3 extends over 13 amino acids. The CDR3 DNA follows: TGCACCAGCAGCCGACAGCCTAGAAACACCATATATTTT. Translated: CTSSRQPRNTIYF.

This sequence joins TRBV30 and TRBJ1-1, with TRBD1 as a possible D gene (5 bases). V lost 2 bases and J 1 base, leaving 8 bases between the germline ends. The germline gives CDR1 GTSNPN, CDR2 SVGIG (reference sequence). This CDR3 is 13 amino acids long. CDR3 sequence: CAWSNRPNTEAFF. The CDR3 DNA reads as TGTGCCTGGAGTAACAGGCCGAACACTGAAGCTTTCTTT.

The chain couples TRBV18 to TRBJ2-5, with 8 bases fitting TRBD1. The CDR3 length is 13 residues. Losses at the gene ends were 2 bases for V and 4 bases for J; bases not matched to a gene: 0. Germline assignment: CDR1 KGHSH and CDR2 LQKENI. The CDR3: CASSPGTGETQYF. CDR3 nucleotides: TGTGCCAGCTCACCAGGGACAGGAGAGACCCAGTACTTC.

V and J are TRBV19 and TRBJ2-1; 7 bases fit TRBD1. The length of the CDR3 is 14 residues. J gave up 6 bases and V 6 bases, and 8 bases lay outside the gene matches. In germline, CDR1 is LNHDA, CDR2 SQIVND (reference sequence). CDR3 DNA sequence: TGTGCCAGTAGAGGGACAGATTTTTTCAATGAGCAGTTCTTC. Amino acid sequence: CASRGTDFFNEQFF.

In its sample, this clone was seen a few times. V usage is TRBV5-1 and J usage is TRBJ2-2, with D uncertain. Germline loops: CDR1 SGHRS, CDR2 YFSETQ. There are 17 residues in the CDR3. V was pared by 4 bases and J by 0 bases, with 16 bases between. In DNA, the CDR3 is TGCGCCAGCAGCATGGACGCCCACCCAGCGAACACCGGGGAGCTGTTTTTT. This gives the protein CASSMDAHPANTGELFF.

The chain couples TRBV6-1 to TRBJ1-2, with D possibly matching TRBD1 (5 bases). Germline loops: CDR1 MNHNS, CDR2 SASEGT. The V end lost 0 bases, the J end lost 5 bases, and 13 bases lay between the germline ends. CDR3 size: 15 residues. The CDR3 nucleotides are TGTGCCAGCAGTGAAGCAGGGGTTGTTCGTTATGGCTACACCTTC. The encoded protein is CASSEAGVVRYGYTF.

V usage is TRBV27 and J usage is TRBJ1-6; D ambiguous. There are 13 residues in the CDR3. The V end was cut by 2 bases, the J end by 7 bases, with 6 bases between. Germline V gene lookup returns CDR1 MNHEY and CDR2 SMNVEV (reference sequence). CDR3 nucleotide sequence: TGTGCCAGCAGTTTAGATAGGAATTCACCCCTCCACTTT. Translated, it gives CASSLDRNSPLHF.

The rearrangement joins TRBV5-1 to TRBJ2-5; TRBD2 agrees at 8 bases. Losses at the gene ends were 3 bases for V and 3 bases for J; bases not matched to a gene: 7. The CDR3 is 15 residues long. Germline values: CDR1 SGHRS, CDR2 YFSETQ. CDR3 protein: CASSSGGKAEETQYF. CDR3 nucleotides: TGCGCCAGCAGCTCGGGAGGGAAGGCAGAAGAGACCCAGTACTTC. The full variable domain, with the rest looked up from reference TRBV5-1 and TRBJ2-5, is KAGVTQTPRYLIKTRGQQVTLSCSPISGHRSVSWYQQTPGQGLQFLFEYFSETQRNKGNFPGRFSGRQFSNSRSEMNVSTLELGDSALYLCASSSGGKAEETQYFGPGTRLLVL.

The chain combines TRBV5-4 with TRBJ2-5; 8 bases agree with TRBD1. The CDR3 sequence is 14 residues long. Losses at the gene ends were 5 bases for V and 2 bases for J; bases not matched to a gene: 5. Germline values: CDR1 SGHNT, CDR2 YYREEE (reference sequence). CDR3 sequence: CASRRGTGQETQYF. The CDR3 DNA reads as TGTGCCAGCAGAAGAGGGACAGGTCAAGAGACCCAGTACTTC.

V gene TRBV5-1 combines with J gene TRBJ1-2; perhaps TRBD1 as D (6 bases). The CDR3 sequence is 12 residues long. Germline CDR1 is SGHRS and CDR2 is YFSETQ. Trimming left V 7 bases short and J 8 bases short, with 15 bases between. CDR3 in amino acids: CASANPGEGYTF. DNA of the CDR3: TGCGCCAGCGCCAATCCAGGGGAGGGCTACACCTTC. Full variable domain (outside the CDR3, taken from reference TRBV5-1 and TRBJ1-2): KAGVTQTPRYLIKTRGQQVTLSCSPISGHRSVSWYQQTPGQGLQFLFEYFSETQRNKGNFPGRFSGRQFSNSRSEMNVSTLELGDSALYLCASANPGEGYTFGSGTRLTVV.